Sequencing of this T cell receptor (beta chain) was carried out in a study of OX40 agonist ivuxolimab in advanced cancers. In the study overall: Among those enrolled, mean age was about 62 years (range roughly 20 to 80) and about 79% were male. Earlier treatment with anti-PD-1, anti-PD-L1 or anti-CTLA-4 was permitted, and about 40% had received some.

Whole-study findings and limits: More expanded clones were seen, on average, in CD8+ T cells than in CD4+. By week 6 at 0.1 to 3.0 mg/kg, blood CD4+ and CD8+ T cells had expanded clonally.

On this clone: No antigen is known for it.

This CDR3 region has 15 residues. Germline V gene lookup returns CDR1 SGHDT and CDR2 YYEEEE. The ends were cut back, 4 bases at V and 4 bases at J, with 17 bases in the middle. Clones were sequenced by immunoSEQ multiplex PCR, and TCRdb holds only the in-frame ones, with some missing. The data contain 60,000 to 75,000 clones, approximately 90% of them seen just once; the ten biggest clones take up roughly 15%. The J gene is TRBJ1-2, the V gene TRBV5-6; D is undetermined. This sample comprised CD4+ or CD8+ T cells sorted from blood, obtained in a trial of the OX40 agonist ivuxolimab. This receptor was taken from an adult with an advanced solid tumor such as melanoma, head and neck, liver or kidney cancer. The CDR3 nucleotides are TGTGCCAGCAGCGACGGACGGGAAGAGTCCTATGGCTACACCTTC. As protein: CASSDGREESYGYTF. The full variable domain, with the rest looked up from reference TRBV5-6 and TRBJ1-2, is DAGVTQSPTHLIKTRGQQVTLRCSPKSGHDTVSWYQQALGQGPQFIFQYYEEEERQRGNFPDRFSGHQFPNYSSELNVNALLLGDSALYLCASSDGREESYGYTFGSGTRLTVV.